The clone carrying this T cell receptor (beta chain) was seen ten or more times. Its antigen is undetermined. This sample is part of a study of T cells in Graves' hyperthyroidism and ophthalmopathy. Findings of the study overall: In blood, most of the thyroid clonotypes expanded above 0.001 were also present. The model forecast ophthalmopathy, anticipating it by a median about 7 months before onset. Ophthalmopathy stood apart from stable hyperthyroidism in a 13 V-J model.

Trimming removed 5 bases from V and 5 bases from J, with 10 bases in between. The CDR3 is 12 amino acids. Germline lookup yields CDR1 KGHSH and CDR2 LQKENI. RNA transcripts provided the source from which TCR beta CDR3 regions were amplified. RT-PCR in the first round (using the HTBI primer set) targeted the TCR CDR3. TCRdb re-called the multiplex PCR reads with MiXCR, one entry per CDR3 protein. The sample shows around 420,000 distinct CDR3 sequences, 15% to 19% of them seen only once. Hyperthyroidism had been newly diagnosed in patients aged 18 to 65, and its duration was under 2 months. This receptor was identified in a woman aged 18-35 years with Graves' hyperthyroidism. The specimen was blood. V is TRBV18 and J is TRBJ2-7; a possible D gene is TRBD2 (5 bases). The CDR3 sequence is CASSSSRDEQYF. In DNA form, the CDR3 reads TGTGCCAGCTCATCATCGAGGGACGAGCAGTACTTC.